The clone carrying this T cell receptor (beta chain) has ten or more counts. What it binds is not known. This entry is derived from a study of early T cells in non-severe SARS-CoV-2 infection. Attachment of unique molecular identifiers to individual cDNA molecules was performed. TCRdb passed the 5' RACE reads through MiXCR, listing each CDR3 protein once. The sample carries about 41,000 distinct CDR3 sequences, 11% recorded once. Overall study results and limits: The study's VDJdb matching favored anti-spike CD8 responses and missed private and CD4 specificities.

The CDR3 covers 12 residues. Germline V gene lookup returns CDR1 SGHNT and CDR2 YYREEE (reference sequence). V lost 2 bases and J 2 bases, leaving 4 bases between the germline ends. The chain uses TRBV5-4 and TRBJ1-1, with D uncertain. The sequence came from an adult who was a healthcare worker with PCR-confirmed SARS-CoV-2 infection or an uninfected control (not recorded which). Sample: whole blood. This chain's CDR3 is CASSLLNTEAFF. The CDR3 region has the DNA TGTGCCAGCAGCTTACTCAACACTGAAGCTTTCTTT. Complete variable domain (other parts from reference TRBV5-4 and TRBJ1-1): ETGVTQSPTHLIKTRGQQVTLRCSSQSGHNTVSWYQQALGQGPQFIFQYYREEENGRGNFPPRFSGLQFPNYSSELNVNALELDDSALYLCASSLLNTEAFFGQGTRLTVV.